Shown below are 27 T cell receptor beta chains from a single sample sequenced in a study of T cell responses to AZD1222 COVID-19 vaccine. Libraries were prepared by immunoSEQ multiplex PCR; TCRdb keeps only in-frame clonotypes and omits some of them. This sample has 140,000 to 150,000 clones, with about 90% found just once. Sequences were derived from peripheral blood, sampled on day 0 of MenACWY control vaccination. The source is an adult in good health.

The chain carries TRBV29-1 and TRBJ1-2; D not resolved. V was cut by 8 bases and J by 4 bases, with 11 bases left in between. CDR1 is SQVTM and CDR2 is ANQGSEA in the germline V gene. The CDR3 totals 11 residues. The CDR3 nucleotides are TGCAGCACTACAGATTCCTATGGCTACACCTTC. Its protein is CSTTDSYGYTF.

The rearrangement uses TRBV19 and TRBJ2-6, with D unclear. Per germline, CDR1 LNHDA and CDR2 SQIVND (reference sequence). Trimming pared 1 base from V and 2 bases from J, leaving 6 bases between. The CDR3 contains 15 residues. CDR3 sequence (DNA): TGTGCCAGTAGTATAGGGGGTGCTGGGGCCAACGTCCTGACTTTC. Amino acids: CASSIGGAGANVLTF.

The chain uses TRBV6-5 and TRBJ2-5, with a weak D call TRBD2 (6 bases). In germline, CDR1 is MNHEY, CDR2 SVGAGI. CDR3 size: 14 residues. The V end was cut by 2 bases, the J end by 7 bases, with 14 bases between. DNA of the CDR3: TGTGCCAGCAGTTACGCGGGGACCCCGGGGACCCAGTACTTC. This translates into CASSYAGTPGTQYF.

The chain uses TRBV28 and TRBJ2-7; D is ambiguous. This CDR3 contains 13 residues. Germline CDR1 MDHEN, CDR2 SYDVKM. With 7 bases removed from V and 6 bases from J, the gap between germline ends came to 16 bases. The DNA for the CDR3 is TGTGCCAGCAAATCCCAGAAGATCGGCGAGCAGTACTTC. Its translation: CASKSQKIGEQYF. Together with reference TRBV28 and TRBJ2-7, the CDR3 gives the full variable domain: DVKVTQSSRYLVKRTGEKVFLECVQDMDHENMFWYRQDPGLGLRLIYFSYDVKMKEKGDIPEGYSVSREKKERFSLILESASTNQTSMYLCASKSQKIGEQYFGPGTRLTVT.

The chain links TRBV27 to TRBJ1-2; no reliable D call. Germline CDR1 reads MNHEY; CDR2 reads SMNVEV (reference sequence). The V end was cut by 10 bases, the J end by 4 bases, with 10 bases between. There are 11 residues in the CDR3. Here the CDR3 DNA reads TGTGCCAAGGGAAAATGCTATGGCTACACCTTC. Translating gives CAKGKCYGYTF.

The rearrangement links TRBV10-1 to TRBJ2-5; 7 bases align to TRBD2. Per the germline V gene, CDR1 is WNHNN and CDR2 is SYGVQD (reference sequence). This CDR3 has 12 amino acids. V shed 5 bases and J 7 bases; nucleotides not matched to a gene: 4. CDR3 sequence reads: CASSPSGGTQYF. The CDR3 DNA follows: TGCGCCAGCAGTCCTTCGGGGGGGACCCAGTACTTC.

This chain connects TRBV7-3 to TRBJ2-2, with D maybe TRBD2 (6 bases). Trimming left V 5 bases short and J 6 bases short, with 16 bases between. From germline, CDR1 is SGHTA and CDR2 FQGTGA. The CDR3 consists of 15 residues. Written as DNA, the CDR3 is TGTGCCAGCAGCCCGCGGGGCTCTCTACCCGGGGAGCTGTTTTTT. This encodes CASSPRGSLPGELFF.

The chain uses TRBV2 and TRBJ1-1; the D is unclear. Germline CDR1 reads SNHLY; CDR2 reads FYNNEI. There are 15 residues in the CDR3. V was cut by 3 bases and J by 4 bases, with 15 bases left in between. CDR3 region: CASSEGSELRTEAFF. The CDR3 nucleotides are TGTGCCAGCAGTGAGGGGTCGGAACTGCGCACTGAAGCTTTCTTT.

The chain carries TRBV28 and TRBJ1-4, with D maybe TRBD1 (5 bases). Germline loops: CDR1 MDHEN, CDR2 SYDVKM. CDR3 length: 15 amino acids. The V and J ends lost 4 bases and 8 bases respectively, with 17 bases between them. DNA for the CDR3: TGTGCCAGCAGTTATCCCGGGACGAAGGGGGAAAAACTGTTTTTT. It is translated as CASSYPGTKGEKLFF.

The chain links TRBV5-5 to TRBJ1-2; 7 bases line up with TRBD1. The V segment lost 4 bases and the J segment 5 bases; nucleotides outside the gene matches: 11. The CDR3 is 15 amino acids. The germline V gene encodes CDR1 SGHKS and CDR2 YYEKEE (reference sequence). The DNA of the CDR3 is TGTGCCAGCAGCCCTGGGAGGGGGCGCGGGTATGGCTACACCTTC. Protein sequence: CASSPGRGRGYGYTF.

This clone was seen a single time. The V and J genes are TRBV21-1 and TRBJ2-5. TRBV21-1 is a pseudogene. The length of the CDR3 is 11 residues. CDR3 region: CASSPQETQYF. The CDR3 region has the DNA TGTGCCAGCAGCCCCCAAGAGACCCAGTACTTC.

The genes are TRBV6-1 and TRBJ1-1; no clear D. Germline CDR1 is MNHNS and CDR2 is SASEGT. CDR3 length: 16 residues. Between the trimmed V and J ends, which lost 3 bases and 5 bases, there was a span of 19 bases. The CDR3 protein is CASSEAPGRVRTEAFF. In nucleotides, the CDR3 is TGTGCCAGCAGTGAGGCGCCAGGTCGGGTGAGGACTGAAGCTTTCTTT.

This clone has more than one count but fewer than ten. CDR3 sequence reads: CASSDSGQGADTQYF. In DNA, the CDR3 is TGTGCCAGCAGTGACTCGGGACAGGGAGCAGATACGCAGTATTTT. V is TRBV6-4 and J is TRBJ2-3; 9 bases align to TRBD1. Germline V gives CDR1 MRHNA, CDR2 SNTAGT. After removal of 0 bases from V and 4 bases from J, the junction contained 2 bases not matched to a gene. The CDR3 has 15 residues.

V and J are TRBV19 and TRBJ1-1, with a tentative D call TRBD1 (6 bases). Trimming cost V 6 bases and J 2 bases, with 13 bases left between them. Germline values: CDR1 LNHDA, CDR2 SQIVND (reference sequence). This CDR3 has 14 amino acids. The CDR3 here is CASSRTVKNTEAFF. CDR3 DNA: TGTGCCAGTAGCCGGACAGTAAAAAACACTGAAGCTTTCTTT. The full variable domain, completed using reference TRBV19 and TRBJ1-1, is DGGITQSPKYLFRKEGQNVTLSCEQNLNHDAMYWYRQDPGQGLRLIYYSQIVNDFQKGDIAEGYSVSREKKESFPLTVTSAQKNPTAFYLCASSRTVKNTEAFFGQGTRLTVV.

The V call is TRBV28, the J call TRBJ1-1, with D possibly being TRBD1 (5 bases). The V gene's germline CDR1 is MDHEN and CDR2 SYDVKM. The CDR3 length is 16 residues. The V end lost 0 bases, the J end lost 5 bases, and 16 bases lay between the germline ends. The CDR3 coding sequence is TGTGCCAGCAGTTTATGGGGTGGAGGGGTAGGGACTGAAGCTTTCTTT. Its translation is CASSLWGGGVGTEAFF.

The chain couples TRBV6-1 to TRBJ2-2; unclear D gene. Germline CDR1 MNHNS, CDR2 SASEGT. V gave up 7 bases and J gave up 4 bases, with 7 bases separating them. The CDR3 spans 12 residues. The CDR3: CASKQSTGELFF. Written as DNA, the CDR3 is TGTGCCAGCAAACAGTCCACCGGGGAGCTGTTTTTT.

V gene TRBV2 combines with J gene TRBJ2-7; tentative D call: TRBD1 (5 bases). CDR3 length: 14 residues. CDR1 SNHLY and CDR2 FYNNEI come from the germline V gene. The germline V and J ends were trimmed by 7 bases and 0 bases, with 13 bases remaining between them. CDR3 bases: TGTGCCAGCAAACAGGACCCGAGCTCCTACGAGCAGTACTTC. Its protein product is CASKQDPSSYEQYF. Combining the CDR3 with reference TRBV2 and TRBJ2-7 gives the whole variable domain EPEVTQTPSHQVTQMGQEVILRCVPISNHLYFYWYRQILGQKVEFLVSFYNNEISEKSEIFDDQFSVERPDGSNFTLKIRSTKLEDSAMYFCASKQDPSSYEQYFGPGTRLTVT.

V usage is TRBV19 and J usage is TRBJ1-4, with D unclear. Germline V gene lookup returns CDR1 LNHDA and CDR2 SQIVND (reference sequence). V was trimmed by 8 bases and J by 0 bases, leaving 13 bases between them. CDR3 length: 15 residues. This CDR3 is CASGNLGATNEKLFF. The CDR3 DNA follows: TGTGCCAGTGGAAACCTTGGGGCAACTAATGAAAAACTGTTTTTT. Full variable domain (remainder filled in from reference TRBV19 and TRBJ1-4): DGGITQSPKYLFRKEGQNVTLSCEQNLNHDAMYWYRQDPGQGLRLIYYSQIVNDFQKGDIAEGYSVSREKKESFPLTVTSAQKNPTAFYLCASGNLGATNEKLFFGSGTQLSVL.

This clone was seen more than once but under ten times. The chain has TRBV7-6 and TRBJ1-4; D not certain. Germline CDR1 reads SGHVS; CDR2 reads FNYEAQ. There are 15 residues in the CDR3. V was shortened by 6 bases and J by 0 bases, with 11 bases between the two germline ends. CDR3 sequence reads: CASSPSGATNEKLFF. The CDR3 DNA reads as TGTGCCAGCAGTCCCAGCGGGGCAACTAATGAAAAACTGTTTTTT.

The CDR3 DNA sequence: TGTGCCAGCAGTTTAAGCTGGGAGACCCAGTACTTC. It yields the protein CASSLSWETQYF. The gene calls are TRBV28 and TRBJ2-5; D remains ambiguous. Per germline, CDR1 MDHEN and CDR2 SYDVKM. The CDR3 extends over 12 amino acids. The V end lost 2 bases, the J end lost 5 bases, and 6 bases lay between the germline ends. Full variable domain (missing parts from reference TRBV28 and TRBJ2-5): DVKVTQSSRYLVKRTGEKVFLECVQDMDHENMFWYRQDPGLGLRLIYFSYDVKMKEKGDIPEGYSVSREKKERFSLILESASTNQTSMYLCASSLSWETQYFGPGTRLLVL.

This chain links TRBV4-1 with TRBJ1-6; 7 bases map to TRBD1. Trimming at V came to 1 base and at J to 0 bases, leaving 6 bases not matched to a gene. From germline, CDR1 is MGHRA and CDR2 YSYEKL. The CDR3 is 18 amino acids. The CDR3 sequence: CASSQGTGQRSYNSPLHF. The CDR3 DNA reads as TGCGCCAGCAGCCAAGGGACAGGCCAGCGCTCCTATAATTCACCCCTCCACTTT.

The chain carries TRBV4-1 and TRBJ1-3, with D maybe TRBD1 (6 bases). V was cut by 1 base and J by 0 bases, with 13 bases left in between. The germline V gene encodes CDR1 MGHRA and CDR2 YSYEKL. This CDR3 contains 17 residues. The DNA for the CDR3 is TGCGCCAGCAGCCAAGTCGGGACACCCATCTCTGGAAACACCATATATTTT. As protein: CASSQVGTPISGNTIYF.

Here the CDR3 reads CASSSSGTALGQYF. In DNA form, the CDR3 reads TGTGCCAGCAGCTCATCCGGGACAGCCCTCGGGCAGTACTTC. The gene calls are TRBV5-4 and TRBJ2-7; 7 nucleotides align to TRBD1. Trimming at V came to 3 bases and at J to 9 bases, leaving 12 bases not matched to a gene. Germline V gives CDR1 SGHNT, CDR2 YYREEE (reference sequence). The length of the CDR3 is 14 residues. The whole variable domain, remainder taken from reference TRBV5-4 and TRBJ2-7, is ETGVTQSPTHLIKTRGQQVTLRCSSQSGHNTVSWYQQALGQGPQFIFQYYREEENGRGNFPPRFSGLQFPNYSSELNVNALELDDSALYLCASSSSGTALGQYFGPGTRLTVT.

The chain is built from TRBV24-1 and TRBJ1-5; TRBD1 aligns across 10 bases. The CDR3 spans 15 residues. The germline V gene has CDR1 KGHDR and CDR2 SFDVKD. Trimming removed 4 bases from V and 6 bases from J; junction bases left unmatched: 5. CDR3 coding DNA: TGTGCCACCAGTGAGACAGGGGGCCGGGGTCAGCCCCAGCATTTT. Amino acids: CATSETGGRGQPQHF.

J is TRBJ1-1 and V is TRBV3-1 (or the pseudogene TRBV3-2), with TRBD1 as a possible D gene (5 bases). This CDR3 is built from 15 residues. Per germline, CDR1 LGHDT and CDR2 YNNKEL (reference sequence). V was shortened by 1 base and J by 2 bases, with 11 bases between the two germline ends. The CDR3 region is CASSQGRTLNTEAFF. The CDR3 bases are TGTGCCAGCAGCCAAGGACGGACACTCAACACTGAAGCTTTCTTT.

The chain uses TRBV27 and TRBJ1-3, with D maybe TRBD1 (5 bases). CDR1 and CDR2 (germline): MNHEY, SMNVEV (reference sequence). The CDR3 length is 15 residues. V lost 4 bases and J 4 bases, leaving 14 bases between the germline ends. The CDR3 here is CASSSGRLRGNTIYF. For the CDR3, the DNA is TGTGCCAGCAGTTCGGGACGTCTGAGGGGAAACACCATATATTTT.

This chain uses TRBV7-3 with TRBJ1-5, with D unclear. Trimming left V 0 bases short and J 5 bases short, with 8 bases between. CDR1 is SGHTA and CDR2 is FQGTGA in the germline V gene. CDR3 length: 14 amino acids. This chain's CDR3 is CASSLTGRDQPQHF. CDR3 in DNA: TGTGCCAGCAGCTTAACGGGGAGAGATCAGCCCCAGCATTTT.